This entry is about one T cell receptor beta chain. In the source study's methods: Counts of nucleated cells, estimated from reference gene primer amplification, were obtained. Assay used: immunoSEQ multiplex PCR; TCRdb lists only in-frame clones, some missing. That table is the source of V, J and clone size, and D and trimming were worked out from the DNA. The repertoire consists of around 200,000 clones, with around 82% occurring once and the leading ten covering less than 3%. The entry originates in a study of blood T cell repertoires in COVID-19. Across the study: Whether acute or convalescent, the COVID-19 samples came from the United States, Italy and Spain. Sources were T cells, B-cell-depleted T cells, or PBMCs; the material itself was cDNA or gDNA.

V gave up 4 bases and J gave up 2 bases; unmatched junction bases: 6. The CDR3 runs to 15 residues. This sequence joins TRBV5-3 and TRBJ1-5, with 7 bases lining up with TRBD1. TRBV5-3 carries the ORF label, with uncertain function. Sequenced: peripheral blood. The receptor comes from a man aged 50-59 years with active or convalescent COVID-19. The CDR3 sequence is CARSRQGYGNQPQHF. Written as DNA, the CDR3 is TGTGCCAGAAGCCGACAGGGCTATGGCAATCAGCCCCAGCATTTT.